Included here is one T cell receptor beta chain sequence, with context. What it binds is unknown. V lost 6 bases to trimming and J lost 7 bases; unmatched junction nucleotides: 4. Germline assignment: CDR1 SEHNR and CDR2 FQNEAQ (reference sequence). This CDR3 has 12 residues. The repertoire was sequenced with immunoSEQ multiplex PCR; TCRdb's copy has only in-frame clones and lacks some. The table has some 33,000 clones, around 96% seen once; the top ten hold roughly 26%. These data are taken from a study of T cell clones after liver transplantation. On the study more broadly: Post-transplant blood was tracked for graft-donor-reactive T cell clones identified in a pre-transplant mixed lymphocyte reaction. Pre-transplant mixed lymphocyte reactions yielded third-party-reactive TCRbeta sequences as comparators for graft-donor-reactive sequences.

Study-wide findings and caveats: Low donor cell numbers restricted donor-reactive repertoire measurement in two subjects.

Sequencing used CD8+ T cells from blood, obtained 12 months after liver transplant. This sequence was found in a human patient who received a liver transplant. Some T cells may have originated in the graft donor. V gene TRBV7-9 combines with J gene TRBJ2-7; 9 nucleotides match TRBD1. The CDR3 here is CASSHRGPEQYF. The CDR3 DNA reads TGTGCCAGCAGTCACAGGGGGCCGGAGCAGTACTTC.